This TCR beta chain was profiled in a study of blood T cell repertoires in COVID-19. As for the study in general: Researchers got acute and convalescent COVID-19 samples from the United States, Italy and Spain.

The ends were cut back, 1 base at V and 4 bases at J, with 8 bases in the middle. This CDR3 has 14 amino acids. Germline CDR1 reads SGHAT; CDR2 reads FQNNGV. The protocol was immunoSEQ multiplex PCR, while the TCRdb copy is restricted to in-frame clones and leaves out a portion. This table has under 200,000 clones, 70% to 90% appearing once. The receptor was isolated from a woman aged 45-65 years with COVID-19, enrolled during active disease. Sequencing was performed on peripheral blood. The V and J genes are TRBV11-2 and TRBJ1-3, with D unclear. The CDR3 loop reads CASSLAFTGNTIYF. CDR3 coding DNA: TGTGCCAGCAGCTTAGCCTTCACAGGAAACACCATATATTTT. Combining the CDR3 with reference TRBV11-2 and TRBJ1-3 gives the whole variable domain EAGVAQSPRYKIIEKRQSVAFWCNPISGHATLYWYQQILGQGPKLLIQFQNNGVVDDSQLPKDRFSAERLKGVDSTLKIQPAKLEDSAVYLCASSLAFTGNTIYFGEGSWLTVV.